These 23 T cell receptor beta chains came from one sample sequenced in a study of regulatory T cells in long-lasting Graves disease. Combining iRepertoire HTBI primers with Arm-PCR of CDR3 regions, the authors built TCR beta libraries. TCRdb fed the multiplex PCR reads into MiXCR, producing one record per CDR3 protein. The sample lists approximately 480,000 distinct CDR3 sequences; around 15% were seen once. Time point in this sample: newly diagnosed GD, antithyroid drugs for less than 3 months. Generation of the TCR library employed RNA extracted from PBMCs. The same data also went into a second study, on T cells in Graves' hyperthyroidism and ophthalmopathy.

Sequenced here: peripheral blood mononuclear cells (PBMCs), sampled at new diagnosis, from a patient treated with antithyroid drugs. These receptors were taken from a man in his forties with Graves disease.

Many counts were recorded for this clonotype. The chain is built from TRBV20-1 and TRBJ2-2; the D gene could be TRBD1 or TRBD2 (5 bases each). This CDR3 spans 14 amino acids. Germline assignment: CDR1 DFQATT and CDR2 SNEGSKA (reference sequence). V lost 5 bases to trimming and J lost 0 bases, with 10 bases between them. CDR3 sequence: CSAEGTTNTGELFF. As DNA, the CDR3 is TGCAGTGCTGAGGGGACGACGAACACCGGGGAGCTGTTTTTT.

This clonotype was seen a single time. Mismatch with germline at one junction end may stem from a read error. The V call is TRBV4-1, the J call TRBJ2-3; D gene unclear. The germline CDR1 and CDR2 sequences are MGHRA and YSYEKL. The CDR3 has 17 amino acids. CDR3 in amino acids: CASSQGVTGQLTDMQYF. The DNA for the CDR3 is TGCGCCAGCAGCCAAGGTGTAACGGGCCAATTAACAGATATGCAGTATTTT.

The chain joins TRBV6-9 to TRBJ2-7, with 7 bases lining up with TRBD1. Germline V gene data show CDR1 as MNHGY and CDR2 as SVAAGI. This CDR3 spans 15 amino acids. The V segment lost 3 bases and the J segment 2 bases; nucleotides outside the gene matches: 7. CDR3 region: CASSYSGDSTYEQYF. The DNA of the CDR3 is TGTGCCAGCAGTTACTCCGGGGACAGCACCTACGAGCAGTACTTC.

As for this clonotype: Sequence at one end of the junction differs from germline and may be a read error. The V call is TRBV6-1, the J call TRBJ1-5; D might be TRBD1 (5 bases). The CDR3 is 15 amino acids. CDR1 is MNHNS and CDR2 is SASEGT in the germline V gene. The CDR3 region has the DNA TGTGCCAGCAGGCCCGGAGGGGTGAGCAGTCAGCCCCAGCATTTT. It translates to CASRPGGVSSQPQHF.

At least ten counts were recorded for this clonotype. The chain recombines TRBV20-1 with TRBJ1-6; the match to TRBD1 covers 9 bases. There are 19 residues in the CDR3. CDR1 and CDR2 from the germline V gene are DFQATT and SNEGSKA (reference sequence). V lost 1 base to trimming and J lost 0 bases; unmatched junction nucleotides: 10. CDR3 loop: CSARGQGTGPSSYNSPLHF. CDR3 nucleotides: TGCAGTGCTAGAGGTCAAGGGACAGGGCCGAGCTCCTATAATTCACCCCTCCACTTT.

This clonotype has at least ten counts. The chain couples TRBV18 to TRBJ2-7; D gene ambiguous. The V end was cut by 2 bases, the J end by 5 bases, with 4 bases between. This CDR3 is 11 amino acids long. CDR1 and CDR2 (germline): KGHSH, LQKENI. CDR3 bases: TGTGCCAGCTCACCATCCAACGAGCAGTACTTC. This gives the protein CASSPSNEQYF.

The chain has TRBV9 and TRBJ2-7, with D perhaps assigned TRBD1 or TRBD2 (5 bases each). The V gene's germline CDR1 is SGDLS and CDR2 YYNGEE. V dropped 4 bases and J dropped 0 bases, with 14 bases sitting between them. The length of the CDR3 is 15 residues. CDR3 nucleotide sequence: TGTGCCAGCAGCAAATACTCCGGGGCCTCCTACGAGCAGTACTTC. This gives the protein CASSKYSGASYEQYF.

This clonotype was observed a few times. The chain carries TRBV19 and TRBJ2-1, with 10 positions matching TRBD2. The CDR3 has 17 residues. Germline loops: CDR1 LNHDA, CDR2 SQIVND (reference sequence). V trimming: 5 bases; J trimming: 2 bases; junction bases outside the gene matches: 9. The CDR3 sequence is CASSLTSGTNTYNEQFF. The DNA of the CDR3 is TGTGCCAGTAGTCTTACTAGCGGGACTAATACCTACAATGAGCAGTTCTTC.

This clonotype was counted many times. The chain links TRBV11-2 to TRBJ2-7; 12 positions agree with TRBD2. The CDR3 covers 17 residues. The V segment lost 1 base and the J segment 0 bases; nucleotides outside the gene matches: 4. Germline-derived CDR1 and CDR2 are SGHAT and FQNNGV. CDR3 region: CASSLGTSGRHSYEQYF. CDR3 nucleotide sequence: TGTGCCAGCAGCTTAGGTACTAGCGGGAGGCACTCCTACGAGCAGTACTTC.

This clonotype was counted many times. This CDR3 is CASSYSKASGRDTDTQYF. CDR3 DNA: TGTGCCAGCAGTTACTCGAAGGCTAGCGGGAGGGACACAGATACGCAGTATTTT. The chain couples TRBV6-2 or TRBV6-3 to TRBJ2-3; the match to TRBD2 covers 12 bases. The germline gives CDR1 MNHEY, CDR2 SVGEGT. CDR3 length equals 18 residues. After removal of 0 bases from V and 2 bases from J, the junction contained 6 bases not matched to a gene.

This clonotype turned up a few times. The rearrangement joins TRBV7-3 to TRBJ1-1; the D gene is possibly TRBD1 (5 bases). This CDR3 has 16 amino acids. CDR1 is SGHTA and CDR2 is FQGTGA in the germline V gene. With 0 bases removed from V and 4 bases from J, the gap between germline ends came to 15 bases. CDR3: CASSLTAPGLGTEAFF. CDR3 coding DNA: TGTGCCAGCAGCTTAACAGCCCCGGGACTAGGCACTGAAGCTTTCTTT. Using reference TRBV7-3 and TRBJ1-1 for the parts outside the CDR3, the full variable domain is GAGVSQTPSNKVTEKGKYVELRCDPISGHTALYWYRQSLGQGPEFLIYFQGTGAADDSGLPNDRFFAVRPEGSVSTLKIQRTERGDSAVYLCASSLTAPGLGTEAFFGQGTRLTVV.

The V gene is TRBV7-2, the J gene TRBJ1-1; D unresolved. The CDR3 has 15 amino acids. V gave up 0 bases and J gave up 3 bases, with 11 bases separating them. Germline V gives CDR1 SGHTA, CDR2 FQGNSA. CDR3 sequence reads: CASSLARPSYTEAFF. CDR3 DNA: TGTGCCAGCAGCTTAGCAAGGCCCTCCTACACTGAAGCTTTCTTT.

This clonotype came up many times. The chain combines TRBV6-1 with TRBJ2-1; 10 nucleotides match TRBD2. Unmatched junction bases numbered 7, after V lost 6 bases and J lost 5 bases. The CDR3 runs to 15 residues. CDR1 and CDR2 from the germline V gene are MNHNS and SASEGT. CDR3 sequence reads: CASSSGTSAHNEQFF. Written as DNA, the CDR3 is TGTGCCAGCAGCTCCGGGACTAGCGCGCACAATGAGCAGTTCTTC.

This clonotype has at least ten counts. V gene TRBV28 combines with J gene TRBJ1-5; D gene uncertain. Germline assignment: CDR1 MDHEN and CDR2 SYDVKM. Trimming shortened V by 3 bases and J by 0 bases, and 9 bases separated the two germline ends. The CDR3 extends over 15 amino acids. CDR3 sequence: CASSLSGPSNQPQHF. The CDR3 coding sequence is TGTGCCAGCAGTTTGAGTGGACCTAGCAATCAGCCCCAGCATTTT.

This clonotype was detected ten times or more. J is TRBJ2-3 and V is TRBV7-2, with 9 positions matching TRBD2. The V segment lost 3 bases and the J segment 3 bases; nucleotides outside the gene matches: 7. Germline CDR1 SGHTA, CDR2 FQGNSA. The CDR3 spans 16 residues. DNA of the CDR3: TGTGCCAGCAGCTTGTTTAGCGGGAGAGAGACAGATACGCAGTATTTT. Amino acids: CASSLFSGRETDTQYF.

CDR3 protein: CASSFTEPNEQFF. DNA of the CDR3: TGTGCCAGCAGTTTTACAGAACCCAATGAGCAGTTCTTC. J is TRBJ2-1 and V is TRBV12-3 or TRBV12-4, with no clear D. The CDR3 runs 13 residues. The V end lost 3 bases, the J end lost 6 bases, and 9 bases lay between the germline ends.

This chain connects TRBV25-1 to TRBJ1-3, with D unclear. Trimming stripped 2 bases from V and 0 bases from J, with 17 bases between. Germline CDR1 MGHDK, CDR2 SYGVNS. The CDR3 covers 18 residues. The CDR3 here is CASSERGGSVSSGNTIYF. CDR3 bases: TGTGCCAGCAGTGAAAGAGGTGGCAGCGTGAGCTCTGGAAACACCATATATTTT.

This clonotype has a count of ten or more. V usage is TRBV2 and J usage is TRBJ2-3; no clear D. The CDR3 is 10 amino acids. Trimming took off 8 bases at V and 3 bases at J, with 3 bases between the two ends. Germline-derived CDR1 and CDR2 are SNHLY and FYNNEI. CDR3 residues: CASDTDTQYF. The CDR3 nucleotides are TGTGCCAGCGATACAGATACGCAGTATTTT.

In its sample, this clonotype was seen many times. This sequence joins TRBV5-1 and TRBJ2-7; D may be TRBD2 (5 bases). Trimming took 4 bases from V and 3 from J, leaving 14 bases between them. Germline assignment: CDR1 SGHRS and CDR2 YFSETQ. The CDR3 consists of 14 residues. CDR3 protein: CASSRQRRNYEQYF. In DNA form, the CDR3 reads TGCGCCAGCAGCCGGCAGCGGCGGAACTACGAGCAGTACTTC.

This clonotype showed up many times. The chain uses TRBV5-1 and TRBJ1-1; weak D call: TRBD1 (5 bases). CDR3 length equals 14 residues. CDR1 and CDR2 (germline): SGHRS, YFSETQ. The ends were cut back, 4 bases at V and 3 bases at J, with 13 bases in the middle. CDR3 sequence reads: CASSAIDRYTEAFF. The CDR3 region has the DNA TGCGCCAGCAGCGCCATTGACAGATACACTGAAGCTTTCTTT.

The chain combines TRBV28 with TRBJ2-7; D perhaps matches TRBD2 (5 bases). V lost 2 bases, J lost 10 bases, and 12 bases lay in between. The V gene's germline CDR1 is MDHEN and CDR2 SYDVKM. The CDR3 totals 12 residues. The CDR3 DNA reads TGTGCCAGCAGTTTAGGGCTAGCTAGACAGTACTTC. It encodes CASSLGLARQYF.

Ten or more counts support this clonotype. This rearrangement joins TRBV2 to TRBJ2-1; TRBD2 might be the D (6 bases). This CDR3 contains 15 residues. Germline CDR1 SNHLY, CDR2 FYNNEI. With 2 bases removed from V and 6 bases from J, the gap between germline ends came to 14 bases. CDR3 nucleotides: TGTGCCAGCAGTGAACAGCGGGTGAGCGGCAATGAGCAGTTCTTC. It translates to CASSEQRVSGNEQFF.

This clonotype appeared a few times. This chain uses TRBV20-1 with TRBJ2-1, with a possible D match to TRBD2 (6 bases). The CDR3 is 13 residues long. Germline CDR1 is DFQATT and CDR2 is SNEGSKA (reference sequence). V was cut by 6 bases and J by 2 bases, with 11 bases left in between. In DNA, the CDR3 is TGCAGTGCACGGGAGACCACCTACAATGAGCAGTTCTTC. This translates into CSARETTYNEQFF.